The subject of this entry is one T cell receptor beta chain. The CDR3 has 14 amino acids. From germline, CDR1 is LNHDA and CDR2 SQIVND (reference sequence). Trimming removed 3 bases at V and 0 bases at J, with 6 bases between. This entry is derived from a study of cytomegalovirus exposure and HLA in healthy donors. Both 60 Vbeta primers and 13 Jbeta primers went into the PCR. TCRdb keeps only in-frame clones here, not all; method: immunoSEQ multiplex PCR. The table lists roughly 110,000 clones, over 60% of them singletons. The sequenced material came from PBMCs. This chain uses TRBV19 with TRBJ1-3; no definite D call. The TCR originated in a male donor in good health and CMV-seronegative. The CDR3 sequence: CASSIGHSGNTIYF. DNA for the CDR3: TGTGCCAGTAGTATTGGCCACTCTGGAAACACCATATATTTT.